This T cell receptor beta chain was documented in a study of cytomegalovirus exposure and HLA in healthy donors. Comments on this clone: Its specificity is not known.

Germline-derived CDR1 and CDR2 are SGHTA and FQGTGA. V was cut by 5 bases and J by 3 bases, with 17 bases left in between. The CDR3 runs to 15 residues. Vbeta (60) and Jbeta (13) primers were used in the PCR. Libraries were prepared by immunoSEQ multiplex PCR; TCRdb keeps only in-frame clonotypes and omits some of them. The data hold some 150,000 clones, with less than 90% observed a single time. Findings and caveats of the study: V- and J-gene trimming in TCR beta was tied to a missense DCLRE1C variant by an analysis performed later. A later analysis associated 16,951 TCR beta sequences with HLA alleles at a 0.05 false discovery rate.

The specimen was PBMCs. This receptor was obtained from a man between 40 and 49 years old in good health and CMV-seronegative. This chain connects TRBV7-3 to TRBJ2-7, with D tentatively TRBD2 (6 bases). CDR3 DNA sequence: TGTGCCAGCAGCCAGTCGGCTAGCGTGAACTACGAGCAGTACTTC. This codes for CASSQSASVNYEQYF. Combining the CDR3 with reference TRBV7-3 and TRBJ2-7 gives the whole variable domain GAGVSQTPSNKVTEKGKYVELRCDPISGHTALYWYRQSLGQGPEFLIYFQGTGAADDSGLPNDRFFAVRPEGSVSTLKIQRTERGDSAVYLCASSQSASVNYEQYFGPGTRLTVT.